This entry is about one T cell receptor beta chain. Its specificity is not known. This entry is derived from a study of T cell repertoires in cytomegalovirus infection. TCRdb fed the reads into MiXCR, producing one record per CDR3 protein. This sample carries around 900,000 distinct CDR3 sequences, around 30% of them seen once, and the ten largest clones take over 12%. This CDR3 spans 15 amino acids. V was clipped by 2 bases and J by 2 bases, with 7 bases between them. This sequence was found in a human donor in good health (CMV status not recorded). Some clones in this sample may be carry-over from other donors' samples. The material was cultured CD8+ T cells from PBMCs, obtained from culture after CMV antigen stimulation. The V gene is TRBV12-3 or TRBV12-4, the J gene TRBJ2-6; perhaps TRBD1 as D (5 bases). The DNA for the CDR3 is TGTGCCAGCAGTTTAACCAGGGCTGGGGCCAACGTCCTGACTTTC. Translation: CASSLTRAGANVLTF.